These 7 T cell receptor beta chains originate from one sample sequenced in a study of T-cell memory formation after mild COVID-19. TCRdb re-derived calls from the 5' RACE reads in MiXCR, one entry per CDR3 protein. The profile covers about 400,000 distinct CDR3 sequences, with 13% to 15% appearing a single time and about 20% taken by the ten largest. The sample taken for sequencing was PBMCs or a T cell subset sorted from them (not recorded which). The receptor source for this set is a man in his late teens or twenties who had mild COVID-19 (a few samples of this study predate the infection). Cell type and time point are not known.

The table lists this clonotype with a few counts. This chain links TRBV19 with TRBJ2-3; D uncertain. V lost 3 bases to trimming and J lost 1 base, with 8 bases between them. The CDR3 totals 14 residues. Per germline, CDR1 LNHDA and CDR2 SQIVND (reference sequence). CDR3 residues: CASSIFGGTDTQYF. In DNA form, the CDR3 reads TGTGCCAGTAGTATTTTTGGGGGCACAGATACGCAGTATTTT.

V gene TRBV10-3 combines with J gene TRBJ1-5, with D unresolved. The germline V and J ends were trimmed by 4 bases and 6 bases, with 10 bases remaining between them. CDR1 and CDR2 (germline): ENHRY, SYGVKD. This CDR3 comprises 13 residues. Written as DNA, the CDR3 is TGTGCCATCAGTGGGGCGGTTAGTCAGCCCCAGCATTTT. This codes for CAISGAVSQPQHF.

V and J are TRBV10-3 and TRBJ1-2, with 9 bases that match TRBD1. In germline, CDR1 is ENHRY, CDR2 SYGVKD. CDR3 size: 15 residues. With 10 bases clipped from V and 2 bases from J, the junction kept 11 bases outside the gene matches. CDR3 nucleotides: TGTGCCACCCAGGCGCAGGACAGGGGCAACTATGGCTACACCTTC. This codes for CATQAQDRGNYGYTF.

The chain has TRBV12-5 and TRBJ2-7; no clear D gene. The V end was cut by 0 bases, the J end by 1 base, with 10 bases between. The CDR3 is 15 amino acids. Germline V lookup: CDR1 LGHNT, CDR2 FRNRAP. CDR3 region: CASGLVLGGSYEQYF. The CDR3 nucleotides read TGTGCTAGTGGTTTGGTACTTGGCGGTTCCTACGAGCAGTACTTC.

CDR3 sequence reads: CSGAGVNYNEQFF. CDR3 nucleotides: TGCAGCGGGGCGGGAGTGAATTACAATGAGCAGTTCTTC. The V gene is TRBV29-1, the J gene TRBJ2-1, with 7 bases matching TRBD2. The V and J ends lost 7 bases and 4 bases, in that order; junction bases with no gene match: 7. This CDR3 is built from 13 residues. From germline, CDR1 is SQVTM and CDR2 ANQGSEA.

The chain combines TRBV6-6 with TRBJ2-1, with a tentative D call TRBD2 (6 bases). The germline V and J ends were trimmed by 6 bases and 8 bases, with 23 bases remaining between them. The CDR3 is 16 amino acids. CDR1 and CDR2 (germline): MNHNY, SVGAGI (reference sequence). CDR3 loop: CASSPLGLEPSDEQFF. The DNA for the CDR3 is TGTGCCAGCAGCCCCCTGGGACTGGAGCCTTCCGATGAGCAGTTCTTC.

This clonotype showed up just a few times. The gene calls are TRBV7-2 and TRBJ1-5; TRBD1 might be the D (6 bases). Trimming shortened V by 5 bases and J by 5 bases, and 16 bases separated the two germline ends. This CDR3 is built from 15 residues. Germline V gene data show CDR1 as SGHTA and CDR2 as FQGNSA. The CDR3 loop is CASSPQGTTHQPQHF. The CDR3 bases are TGTGCCAGCAGCCCTCAGGGGACCACGCATCAGCCCCAGCATTTT.